Listed below are T cell receptor beta chains from one sample, sequenced in a study of cytomegalovirus exposure and HLA in healthy donors. This table comes from immunoSEQ multiplex PCR, and its TCRdb copy is limited to in-frame clones, with some not included. The sample holds fewer than 200,000 clones; roughly 68% are singletons and the top ten take approximately 2%. The sequencing input was PBMCs. These receptors all come from a woman aged 30 to 39 in good health and CMV-seronegative. The CDR3 runs from the conserved cysteine through the conserved F or W. The D gene is left open where the match is weak. Size tells how often a clone was seen (once, few, many) or the class of an expanded clone, and some rows leave it out.

15,TRBJ2-1,TRBV6-4,.,TRBD2,CASSATSGRGNEQFF,TGTGCCAGCAGTGCGACTAGCGGGAGGGGGAATGAGCAGTTCTTC
12,TRBJ2-3,TRBV5-1,.,.,CASSVSADTQYF,TGCGCCAGCAGCGTTAGCGCAGATACGCAGTATTTT
14,TRBJ1-3,TRBV2,.,.,CATLDTSSGNTIYF,TGTGCCACCTTAGACACGAGCTCTGGAAACACCATATATTTT
15,TRBJ2-2,TRBV7-7,few,TRBD2,CASSLGTSGTGELFF,TGTGCTAGCAGCTTAGGGACTAGCGGGACCGGGGAGCTGTTTTTT
14,TRBJ1-6,TRBV18,.,.,CATRLQDSYSPLHF,TGTGCCACCAGGCTCCAGGACAGCTATTCACCCCTCCACTTT
12,TRBJ2-1,TRBV15,few,.,CATSKAVGPQFF,TGTGCCACCAGTAAGGCGGTGGGGCCACAGTTCTTC
15,TRBJ2-7,TRBV27,.,.,CASSLNPYDTYEQYF,TGTGCCAGCAGTTTAAACCCCTACGACACCTACGAGCAGTACTTC
18,TRBJ2-1,TRBV6-4,.,TRBD2,CASSDSPTLAGLYNEQFF,TGTGCCAGCAGTGACTCTCCCACGCTAGCGGGGCTATACAATGAGCAGTTCTTC
14,TRBJ1-3,TRBV10-2,.,TRBD1,CASSPTGLGNTIYF,TGCGCCAGCAGCCCGACAGGGCTTGGAAACACCATATATTTT
15,TRBJ2-1,TRBV6-4,few,TRBD2,CASSDSLGGGEEQFF,TGTGCCAGCAGTGACTCCCTGGGGGGGGGTGAAGAGCAGTTCTTC
17,TRBJ1-2,TRBV7-8,.,TRBD1,CASSPGRQGRRTDGYTF,TGTGCCAGCAGCCCCGGTCGACAGGGGCGGAGGACGGATGGCTACACCTTC
19,TRBJ2-7,TRBV10-2,.,TRBD2,CASSESSLAGAFPSYEQYF,TGCGCCAGCAGTGAGTCGAGTCTAGCGGGGGCCTTTCCGTCCTACGAGCAGTACTTC
18,TRBJ2-5,TRBV15,.,.,CATSRDKVVRTGKETQYF,TGTGCCACCAGCAGAGATAAAGTCGTCAGAACAGGAAAAGAGACCCAGTACTTC
15,TRBJ2-7,TRBV7-9,.,.,CASSLVLGQTYEQYF,TGTGCCAGCAGCTTAGTACTGGGGCAGACCTACGAGCAGTACTTC
15,TRBJ1-2,TRBV27,.,.,CASSLSGVANYGYTF,TGTGCCAGCAGTTTATCAGGGGTAGCTAACTATGGCTACACCTTC
13,TRBJ1-6,TRBV27,.,.,CASSLRGNSPLHF,TGTGCCAGCAGTCTCCGGGGTAATTCACCCCTCCACTTT
15,TRBJ1-2,TRBV2,.,.,CASSRGVVEGYGYTF,TGTGCCAGCAGTCGAGGAGTGGTGGAGGGGTATGGCTACACCTTC
15,TRBJ1-2,TRBV5-6,.,.,CASSLSVAGNYGYTF,TGTGCCAGCAGCTTGTCGGTCGCCGGGAACTATGGCTACACCTTC
11,TRBJ1-2,TRBV2,.,.,CASSDFDGYTF,TGTGCCAGCAGTGACTTTGATGGCTACACCTTC
18,TRBJ1-6,TRBV19,few,.,CASSISAEEVSYNSPLHF,TGTGCCAGTAGTATTTCGGCAGAAGAGGTCTCCTATAATTCACCCCTCCACTTT
17,TRBJ1-6,TRBV19,once,.,CASSSLGGTANNSPLHF,TGTGCCAGTAGTTCCCTCGGGGGGACGGCCAATAATTCACCCCTCCACTTT
14,TRBJ1-2,TRBV6-1,few,.,CASSSVVRGSGYTF,TGTGCCAGCAGTTCCGTTGTACGGGGGAGCGGCTACACCTTC
15,TRBJ1-2,TRBV27,.,TRBD1,CASSSRQGSIYGYTF,TGTGCCAGCAGTTCGCGACAGGGCTCTATCTATGGCTACACCTTC
15,TRBJ2-7,TRBV27,few,TRBD2,CASSLSGGDGHEQYF,TGTGCCAGCAGTTTATCCGGGGGGGACGGGCACGAGCAGTACTTC
16,TRBJ2-5,TRBV18,.,.,CASSPAAGRVQETQYF,TGTGCCAGCTCACCCGCGGCGGGGAGAGTCCAAGAGACCCAGTACTTC
16,TRBJ1-1,TRBV5-6,.,TRBD1,CASSPPGQGRLTEAFF,TGTGCCAGCAGCCCGCCGGGACAGGGTCGTCTCACTGAAGCTTTCTTT
12,TRBJ1-2,TRBV25-1,.,.,CASRYSGDGYTF,TGTGCCAGCCGTTATTCAGGGGACGGCTACACCTTC
12,TRBJ2-7,TRBV19,.,TRBD2,CASSNGGGEQYF,TGTGCCAGCTCGAACGGGGGGGGCGAGCAGTACTTC
15,TRBJ1-2,TRBV27,.,.,CASTPWTDSNYGYTF,TGTGCCAGCACCCCCTGGACAGACTCTAACTATGGCTACACCTTC
14,TRBJ1-3,TRBV30,.,TRBD1,CAWSRTGRGNTIYF,TGTGCCTGGAGTCGGACAGGGCGTGGAAACACCATATATTTT
15,TRBJ2-7,TRBV27,.,TRBD2,CASSSLSGSSYEQYF,TGTGCCAGCAGTAGCCTCAGCGGGAGCTCCTACGAGCAGTACTTC
15,TRBJ1-1,TRBV6-6,.,TRBD1,CASSYGVQGGNEAFF,TGTGCCAGCAGTTACGGCGTCCAGGGGGGCAATGAAGCTTTCTTT
20,TRBJ2-1,TRBV5-4,.,.,CASSFDSAESSAMYKNEQFF,TGTGCCAGCAGCTTTGACTCGGCGGAAAGTAGCGCCATGTACAAGAATGAGCAGTTCTTC